The 22 T cell receptor beta chains below come from one sample, sequenced in a study of blood T cell repertoires in COVID-19. Sequencing used immunoSEQ multiplex PCR; TCRdb keeps in-frame clones, though not all of them. The sample has about 180,000 clones; 80% to 90% are singletons. Sequencing was done on a sample of peripheral blood. These receptors were collected from a woman older than 75 with COVID-19, enrolled during active disease.

The chain uses TRBV18 and TRBJ2-7, with D unclear. This CDR3 region has 14 residues. The V gene lost 6 bases and the J gene lost 2 bases, with 14 bases spanning the gap. Germline values: CDR1 KGHSH, CDR2 LQKENI. CDR3 in DNA: TGTGCCAGCTCCCTTGGGCCCGAACCCTACGAGCAGTACTTC. This translates into CASSLGPEPYEQYF.

This clone was seen a few times. V usage is TRBV15 and J usage is TRBJ1-2; D not resolved. The CDR3 has 14 residues. V dropped 0 bases and J dropped 7 bases, with 12 bases sitting between them. Germline V gives CDR1 LNHNV, CDR2 YYDKDF (reference sequence). CDR3 in DNA: TGTGCCACCAGCAGAGATCCCCCTCTATTTGGCTACACCTTC. This translates into CATSRDPPLFGYTF.

This clone was observed a single time. The gene calls are TRBV4-2 and TRBJ1-5; weak D call: TRBD1 (6 bases). Germline assignment: CDR1 LGHNA and CDR2 YNFKEQ. Between the trimmed V and J ends, which lost 0 bases and 4 bases, there was a span of 13 bases. This CDR3 spans 16 amino acids. The CDR3 is CASSQDYREGNQPQHF. For the CDR3, the DNA is TGTGCCAGCAGCCAAGATTACAGGGAGGGGAATCAGCCCCAGCATTTT.

The rearrangement uses TRBV24-1 and TRBJ2-1; D call uncertain. Germline loops: CDR1 KGHDR, CDR2 SFDVKD. This CDR3 contains 12 residues. Trimming stripped 1 base from V and 7 bases from J, with 4 bases between. The CDR3 DNA is TGTGCCACCAGTGATTTCAGGAATGAGCAGTTCTTC. Translating gives CATSDFRNEQFF.

The chain joins TRBV5-1 to TRBJ1-1, with a weak D call TRBD1 (5 bases). The germline V gene encodes CDR1 SGHRS and CDR2 YFSETQ. V was pared by 4 bases and J by 1 base, with 14 bases between. The CDR3 covers 15 residues. CDR3 amino acids: CASSPNPGGNTEAFF. In DNA, the CDR3 is TGCGCCAGCAGCCCAAACCCCGGGGGGAACACTGAAGCTTTCTTT.

The gene calls are TRBV4-3 and TRBJ2-7; D is possibly TRBD1 (5 bases). V dropped 0 bases and J dropped 4 bases, with 13 bases sitting between them. CDR1 is LGHNA, CDR2 YSLEER, per germline. The CDR3 covers 15 residues. CDR3 residues: CASSQDLRQPYEQYF. The CDR3 nucleotides are TGCGCCAGCAGCCAAGATCTCAGACAGCCGTACGAGCAGTACTTC.

The gene calls are TRBV5-1 and TRBJ1-2; D gene ambiguous. The germline V gene has CDR1 SGHRS and CDR2 YFSETQ. Trimming pared 5 bases from V and 1 base from J, leaving 9 bases between. The CDR3 is 13 residues long. The CDR3 region is CASSSQDNYGYTF. CDR3 nucleotides: TGCGCCAGCAGTTCTCAGGATAACTATGGCTACACCTTC.

The CDR3 sequence: CASSMYRGSTDTQYF. CDR3 in DNA: TGTGCCAGTAGTATGTACAGGGGGAGCACAGATACGCAGTATTTT. The J gene is TRBJ2-3, the V gene TRBV19; the match to TRBD1 covers 8 bases. The CDR3 length is 15 residues. J was trimmed by 0 bases and V by 3 bases; bases with no gene match: 2. Germline CDR1 LNHDA, CDR2 SQIVND (reference sequence).

This clone was picked up a small number of times. CDR3 sequence: CASSLGQGATNYGYTF. CDR3 coding DNA: TGCGCCAGCAGCTTAGGACAGGGGGCGACTAACTATGGCTACACCTTC. The chain joins TRBV4-1 to TRBJ1-2; 11 nucleotides match TRBD1. Germline trimming cut 5 bases from V and 0 bases from J; bases unmatched to any gene: 5. The CDR3 consists of 16 residues. Germline assignment: CDR1 MGHRA and CDR2 YSYEKL.

V is TRBV7-9 and J is TRBJ2-1; no reliable D call. The CDR3 sequence is 18 residues long. The V end was cut by 5 bases, the J end by 0 bases, with 20 bases between. Per the germline V gene, CDR1 is SEHNR and CDR2 is FQNEAQ (reference sequence). The CDR3 DNA reads TGTGCCAGCAGCCAACCCTATAAAAGCTTAAGCTCCTACAATGAGCAGTTCTTC. Its translation: CASSQPYKSLSSYNEQFF.

The V and J genes are TRBV6-2 or TRBV6-3 and TRBJ1-1; no definite D call. V was clipped by 2 bases and J by 2 bases, with 12 bases between them. The length of the CDR3 is 15 residues. Per germline, CDR1 MNHEY and CDR2 SVGEGT. The CDR3 region is CASSYGPQINTEAFF. CDR3 sequence (DNA): TGTGCCAGCAGTTACGGTCCACAGATAAACACTGAAGCTTTCTTT.

This sequence joins TRBV6-5 and TRBJ2-2, with TRBD1 matching over 7 bases. Germline loops: CDR1 MNHEY, CDR2 SVGAGI. Trimming at V came to 7 bases and at J to 6 bases, leaving 11 bases not matched to a gene. The CDR3 is made up of 15 amino acids. This chain's CDR3 is CASNVDREGSGELFF. The CDR3 nucleotides read TGTGCCAGCAACGTAGACAGGGAAGGTTCCGGGGAGCTGTTTTTT.

The rearrangement links TRBV28 to TRBJ1-2; 7 positions match TRBD1. Germline V CDR1 and CDR2: MDHEN, SYDVKM. The V segment lost 6 bases and the J segment 6 bases; nucleotides outside the gene matches: 13. The CDR3 is 15 residues long. The CDR3 protein is CASSPSFTGEDGYTF. CDR3 in DNA: TGTGCCAGCAGCCCATCCTTTACAGGGGAGGATGGCTACACCTTC.

The rearrangement uses TRBV7-9 and TRBJ2-5; the D is unclear. Germline V gene data show CDR1 as SEHNR and CDR2 as FQNEAQ (reference sequence). V lost 4 bases and J lost 0, with 18 bases in between. This CDR3 has 17 residues. The CDR3 DNA reads as TGTGCCAGCAGCTCCCCACTTGGGCGCTCACACCAAGAGACCCAGTACTTC. The encoded protein is CASSSPLGRSHQETQYF.

This chain connects TRBV18 to TRBJ2-7, with 7 bases matching TRBD2. The CDR3 has 19 amino acids. CDR1 is KGHSH and CDR2 is LQKENI in the germline V gene. With V trimmed by 6 bases and J by 5 bases, 25 bases remained unmatched. The CDR3 protein is CASSPPPGQGLAGVNEQYF. For the CDR3, the DNA is TGTGCCAGCTCCCCGCCCCCCGGGCAGGGCCTGGCGGGAGTGAACGAGCAGTACTTC.

The J gene is TRBJ2-5, the V gene TRBV15, with 8 bases fitting TRBD1. The CDR3 extends over 19 amino acids. The V and J ends lost 0 bases and 2 bases, in that order; junction bases with no gene match: 14. Germline CDR1 and CDR2: LNHNV and YYDKDF (reference sequence). The CDR3 loop is CATSRDLLTGVLGQETQYF. CDR3 sequence (DNA): TGTGCCACCAGCAGAGATTTGCTGACAGGGGTTTTGGGGCAAGAGACCCAGTACTTC.

The J gene is TRBJ1-4, the V gene TRBV7-9, with 10 nucleotides matching TRBD1. The CDR3 consists of 16 residues. CDR1 is SEHNR and CDR2 is FQNEAQ in the germline V gene (reference sequence). J was trimmed by 0 bases and V by 5 bases; bases with no gene match: 3. In DNA form, the CDR3 reads TGTGCCAGCAGCCCGGGACAGGGGTCAACTAATGAAAAACTGTTTTTT. Protein: CASSPGQGSTNEKLFF.

The chain recombines TRBV11-1 with TRBJ1-1, with D uncertain. V was clipped by 3 bases and J by 7 bases, with 12 bases between them. The CDR3 runs 13 residues. The germline V gene encodes CDR1 SGHAT and CDR2 FQDESV (reference sequence). The CDR3 reads CASSLNWHFEAFF. The CDR3 DNA is TGTGCCAGCAGCTTGAATTGGCATTTTGAAGCTTTCTTT.

The V call is TRBV7-2, the J call TRBJ2-7, with 13 bases aligning to TRBD2. With V trimmed by 5 bases and J by 6 bases, 4 bases remained unmatched. The CDR3 consists of 14 residues. Germline CDR1 SGHTA, CDR2 FQGNSA. For the CDR3, the DNA is TGTGCCAGCAGCCGGACTAGCGGGAGATCCGAGCAGTACTTC. The encoded protein is CASSRTSGRSEQYF.

This sequence joins TRBV3-1 (or the pseudogene TRBV3-2) and TRBJ2-5; D gene uncertain. The length of the CDR3 is 14 residues. The V end was cut by 1 base, the J end by 3 bases, with 9 bases between. CDR1 is LGHDT and CDR2 is YNNKEL in the germline V gene (reference sequence). The CDR3 sequence is CASSQGGVEETQYF. CDR3 bases: TGTGCCAGCAGCCAAGGAGGAGTGGAAGAGACCCAGTACTTC.

This chain connects TRBV28 to TRBJ1-1, with D tentatively TRBD1 (5 bases). There are 15 residues in the CDR3. Germline V gives CDR1 MDHEN, CDR2 SYDVKM. Trimming shortened V by 4 bases and J by 3 bases, and 15 bases separated the two germline ends. DNA of the CDR3: TGTGCCAGCAGTTCTCCTCAGGGTGCGGACACTGAAGCTTTCTTT. It codes for CASSSPQGADTEAFF.

This chain connects TRBV2 to TRBJ1-2; 8 nucleotides line up with TRBD1. Losses at the gene ends were 4 bases for V and 6 bases for J; bases not matched to a gene: 19. The CDR3 runs 18 residues. Germline assignment: CDR1 SNHLY and CDR2 FYNNEI. In DNA form, the CDR3 reads TGTGCCAGCAGTGGGGGGTCGGGGGACAGGCCACTTGAAAATGGCTACACCTTC. It translates to CASSGGSGDRPLENGYTF.